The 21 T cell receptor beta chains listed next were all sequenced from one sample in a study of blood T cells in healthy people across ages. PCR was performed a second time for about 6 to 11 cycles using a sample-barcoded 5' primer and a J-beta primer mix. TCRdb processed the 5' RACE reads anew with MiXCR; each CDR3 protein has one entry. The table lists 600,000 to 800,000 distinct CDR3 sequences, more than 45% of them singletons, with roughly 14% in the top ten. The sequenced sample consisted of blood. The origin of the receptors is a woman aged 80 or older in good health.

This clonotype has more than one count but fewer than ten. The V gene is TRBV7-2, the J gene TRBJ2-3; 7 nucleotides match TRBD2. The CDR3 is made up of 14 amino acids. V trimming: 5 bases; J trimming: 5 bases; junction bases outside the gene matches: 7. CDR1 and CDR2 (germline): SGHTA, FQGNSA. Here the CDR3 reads CASSPGGGGDTQYF. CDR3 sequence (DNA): TGTGCCAGCAGCCCCGGCGGGGGAGGAGATACGCAGTATTTT.

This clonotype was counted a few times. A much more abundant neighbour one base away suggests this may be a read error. The CDR3 DNA sequence: TGCGCCAGCAGCCCTAGACACCCCAGCTCCTACAATGAGCAGTACTTC. It codes for CASSPRHPSSYNEQYF. The chain employs TRBV5-1 and TRBJ2-1; no reliable D call. The closer fit of TRBJ2-7 to the DNA end suggests the J call may be wrong. Germline assignment: CDR1 SGHRS and CDR2 YFSETQ. The CDR3 is made up of 16 amino acids.

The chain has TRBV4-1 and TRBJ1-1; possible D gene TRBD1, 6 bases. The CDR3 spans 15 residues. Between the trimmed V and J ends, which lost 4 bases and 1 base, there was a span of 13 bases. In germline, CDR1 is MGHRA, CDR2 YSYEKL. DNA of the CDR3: TGCGCCAGCAGCCCCCGCGGGACACCGAACACTGAAGCTTTCTTT. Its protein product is CASSPRGTPNTEAFF.

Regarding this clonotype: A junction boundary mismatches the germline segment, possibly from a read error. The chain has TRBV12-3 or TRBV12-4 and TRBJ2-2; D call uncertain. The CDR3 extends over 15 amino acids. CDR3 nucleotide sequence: TGTGCCAGCAGTTTAGGAAGTCGAGGCACCGGCGAGCTGTTTTTT. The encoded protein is CASSLGSRGTGELFF.

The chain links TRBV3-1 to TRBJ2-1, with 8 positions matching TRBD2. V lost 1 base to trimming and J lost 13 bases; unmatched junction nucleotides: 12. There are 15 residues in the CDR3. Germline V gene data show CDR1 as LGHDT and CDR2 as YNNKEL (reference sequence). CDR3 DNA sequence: TGTGCCAGCAGCCAAGGACGAGCGGGGGCAGAGACCCAGTTCTTC. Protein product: CASSQGRAGAETQFF.

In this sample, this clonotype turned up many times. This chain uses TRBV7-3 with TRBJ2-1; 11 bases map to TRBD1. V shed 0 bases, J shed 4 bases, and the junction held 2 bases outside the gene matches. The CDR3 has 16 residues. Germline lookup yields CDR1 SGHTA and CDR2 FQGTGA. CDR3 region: CASSLTGTGGYNEQFF. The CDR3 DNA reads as TGTGCCAGCAGCTTAACGGGGACAGGGGGTTACAATGAGCAGTTCTTC.

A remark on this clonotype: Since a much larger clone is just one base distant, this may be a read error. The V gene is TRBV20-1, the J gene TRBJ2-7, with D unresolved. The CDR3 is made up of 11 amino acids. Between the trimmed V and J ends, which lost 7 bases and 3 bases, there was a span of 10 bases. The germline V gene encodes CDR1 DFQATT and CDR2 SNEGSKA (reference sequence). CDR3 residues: CSVIIGYEQYF. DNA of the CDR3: TGCAGTGTAATTATTGGCTACGAGCAGTACTTC.

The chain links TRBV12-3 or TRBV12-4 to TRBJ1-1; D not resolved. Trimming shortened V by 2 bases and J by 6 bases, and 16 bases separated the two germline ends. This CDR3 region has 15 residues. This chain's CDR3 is CASSLRSAGESEAFF. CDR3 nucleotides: TGTGCCAGCAGTTTACGTTCTGCCGGGGAGTCTGAAGCTTTCTTT.

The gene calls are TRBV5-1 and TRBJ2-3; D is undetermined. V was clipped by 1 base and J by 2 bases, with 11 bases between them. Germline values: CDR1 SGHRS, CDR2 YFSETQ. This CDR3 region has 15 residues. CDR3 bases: TGCGCCAGCAGCTTGAGGCCGGAAGACACAGATACGCAGTATTTT. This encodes CASSLRPEDTDTQYF.

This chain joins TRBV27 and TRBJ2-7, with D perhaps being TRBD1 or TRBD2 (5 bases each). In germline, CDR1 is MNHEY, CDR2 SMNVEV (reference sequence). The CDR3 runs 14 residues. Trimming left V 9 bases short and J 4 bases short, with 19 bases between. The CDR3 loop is CARCPGRTGYEQYF. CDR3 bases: TGTGCCAGATGTCCGGGGCGGACGGGGTACGAGCAGTACTTC.

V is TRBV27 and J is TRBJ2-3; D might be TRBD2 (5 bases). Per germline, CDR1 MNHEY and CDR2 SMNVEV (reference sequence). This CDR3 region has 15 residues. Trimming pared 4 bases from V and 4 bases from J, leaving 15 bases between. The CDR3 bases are TGTGCCAGCAGTTCTTCTACCCTTAGCGCAGATACGCAGTATTTT. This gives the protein CASSSSTLSADTQYF.

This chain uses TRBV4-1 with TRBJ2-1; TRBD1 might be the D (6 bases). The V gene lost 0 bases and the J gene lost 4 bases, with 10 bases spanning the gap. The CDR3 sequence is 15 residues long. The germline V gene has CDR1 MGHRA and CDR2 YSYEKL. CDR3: CASSQEGAQYNEQFF. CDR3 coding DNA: TGCGCCAGCAGCCAAGAGGGGGCGCAGTACAATGAGCAGTTCTTC.

CDR3 amino acids: CSALAGNLPAYNEQFF. The DNA of the CDR3 is TGCAGTGCCCTAGCGGGAAACCTCCCCGCCTACAATGAGCAGTTCTTC. The rearrangement joins TRBV20-1 to TRBJ2-1; 9 positions match TRBD2. Germline trimming cut 6 bases from V and 2 bases from J; bases unmatched to any gene: 11. CDR3 length: 16 residues. CDR1 is DFQATT and CDR2 is SNEGSKA in the germline V gene (reference sequence).

CDR3 residues: CSAHQEARNEQFF. In DNA form, the CDR3 reads TGCAGTGCCCACCAGGAGGCCAGAAATGAGCAGTTCTTC. The V gene is TRBV20-1, the J gene TRBJ2-1; D is perhaps TRBD2 (5 bases). Germline V gene sequence: CDR1 DFQATT, CDR2 SNEGSKA (reference sequence). The CDR3 totals 13 residues. Trimming stripped 6 bases from V and 7 bases from J, with 16 bases between.

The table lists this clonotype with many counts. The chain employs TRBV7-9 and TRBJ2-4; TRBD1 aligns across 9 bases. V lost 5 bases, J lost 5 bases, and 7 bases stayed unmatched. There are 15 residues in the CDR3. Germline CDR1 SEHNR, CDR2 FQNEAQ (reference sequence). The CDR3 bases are TGTGCCAGCAGCCACTACGGGACAGGGCAAAACATTCAGTACTTC. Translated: CASSHYGTGQNIQYF.

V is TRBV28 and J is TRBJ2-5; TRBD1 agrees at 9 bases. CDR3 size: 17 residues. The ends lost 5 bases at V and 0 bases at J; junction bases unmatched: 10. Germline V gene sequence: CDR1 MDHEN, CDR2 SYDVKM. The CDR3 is CASSAKQGALHQETQYF. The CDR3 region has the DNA TGTGCCAGCAGTGCAAAACAGGGGGCCTTACACCAAGAGACCCAGTACTTC.

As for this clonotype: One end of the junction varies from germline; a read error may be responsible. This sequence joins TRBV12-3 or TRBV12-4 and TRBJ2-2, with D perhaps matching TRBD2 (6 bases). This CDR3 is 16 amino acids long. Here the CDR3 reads CACSPLGGTNTGELFF. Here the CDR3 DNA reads TGTGCCTGCAGTCCCCTCGGCGGGACGAACACCGGGGAGCTGTTTTTT.

In DNA form, the CDR3 reads TGTGCCAGCAGCCACCCAGCGGAGCCCTGGGAGACCCAGTACTTC. It encodes CASSHPAEPWETQYF. The chain joins TRBV3-1 to TRBJ2-5, with a tentative D call TRBD2 (5 bases). The CDR3 spans 15 residues. Germline assignment: CDR1 LGHDT and CDR2 YNNKEL (reference sequence). The V gene lost 3 bases and the J gene lost 5 bases, with 16 bases spanning the gap.

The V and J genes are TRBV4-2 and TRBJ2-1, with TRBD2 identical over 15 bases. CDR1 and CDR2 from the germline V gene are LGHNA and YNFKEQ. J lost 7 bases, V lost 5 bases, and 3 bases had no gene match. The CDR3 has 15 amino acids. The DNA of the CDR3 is TGTGCCAGCAGCAGGACTAGCGGGGGGGATAATGAGCAGTTCTTC. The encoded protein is CASSRTSGGDNEQFF.

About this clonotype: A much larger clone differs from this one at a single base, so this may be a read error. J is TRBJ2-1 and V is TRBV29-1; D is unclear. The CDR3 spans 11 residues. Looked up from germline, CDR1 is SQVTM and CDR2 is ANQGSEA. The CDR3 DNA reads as TGCAGCCTCCGGACCTACGATGAGCAGTTCTTC. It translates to CSLRTYDEQFF.

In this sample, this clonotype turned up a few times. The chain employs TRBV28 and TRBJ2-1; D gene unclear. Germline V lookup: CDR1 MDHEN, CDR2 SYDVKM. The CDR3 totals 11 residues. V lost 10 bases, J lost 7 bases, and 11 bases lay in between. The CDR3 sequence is CATGPLNEQFF. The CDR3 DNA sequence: TGTGCCACTGGGCCCTTAAATGAGCAGTTCTTC.